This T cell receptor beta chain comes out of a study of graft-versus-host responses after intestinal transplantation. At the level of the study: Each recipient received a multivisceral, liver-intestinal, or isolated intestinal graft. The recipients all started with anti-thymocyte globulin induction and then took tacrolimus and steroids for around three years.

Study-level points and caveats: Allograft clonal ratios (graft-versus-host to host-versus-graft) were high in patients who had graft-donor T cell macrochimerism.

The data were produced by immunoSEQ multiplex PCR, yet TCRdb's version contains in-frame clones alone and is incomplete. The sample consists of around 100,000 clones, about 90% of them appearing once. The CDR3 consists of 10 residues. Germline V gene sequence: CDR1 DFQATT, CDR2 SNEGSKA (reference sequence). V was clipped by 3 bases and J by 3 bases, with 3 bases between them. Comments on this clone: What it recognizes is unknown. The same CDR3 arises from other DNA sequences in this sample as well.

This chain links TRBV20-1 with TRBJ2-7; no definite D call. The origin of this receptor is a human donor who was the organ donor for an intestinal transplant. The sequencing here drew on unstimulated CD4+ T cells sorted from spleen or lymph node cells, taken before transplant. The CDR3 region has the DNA TGCAGTGCTAGTCTCTACGAGCAGTACTTC. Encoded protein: CSASLYEQYF.